The 11 T cell receptor beta chains listed next were all sequenced from one sample in a study of T cell changes during pregnancy in multiple sclerosis. The table came from immunoSEQ multiplex PCR; TCRdb's copy has only in-frame clones and leaves some out. This sample has approximately 17,000 clones, with around 95% found just once. The material sequenced was peripheral blood, taken in the third trimester of pregnancy. The receptors derive from a female donor with multiple sclerosis, enrolled in a pregnancy study.

This chain uses TRBV19 with TRBJ1-4; D may be TRBD1 (5 bases). Trimming pared 5 bases from V and 4 bases from J, leaving 23 bases between. This CDR3 is 18 amino acids long. Germline CDR1 and CDR2: LNHDA and SQIVND (reference sequence). CDR3 loop: CASSFTRSALGLNEKLFF. In DNA form, the CDR3 reads TGTGCCAGTAGTTTCACGCGATCAGCTTTGGGGCTTAATGAAAAACTGTTTTTT. The whole variable domain, filled in from reference TRBV19 and TRBJ1-4, reads DGGITQSPKYLFRKEGQNVTLSCEQNLNHDAMYWYRQDPGQGLRLIYYSQIVNDFQKGDIAEGYSVSREKKESFPLTVTSAQKNPTAFYLCASSFTRSALGLNEKLFFGSGTQLSVL.

This chain joins TRBV7-2 and TRBJ2-7; 7 bases match TRBD1. From germline, CDR1 is SGHTA and CDR2 FQGNSA. V gave up 3 bases and J gave up 1 base; unmatched junction bases: 3. The CDR3 covers 14 residues. CDR3 region: CASSFRDRSYEQYF. The CDR3, as DNA: TGTGCCAGCAGCTTCCGGGACAGATCCTACGAGCAGTACTTC.

This chain connects TRBV7-9 to TRBJ2-2; 9 bases are a match to TRBD2. Germline V gene data show CDR1 as SEHNR and CDR2 as FQNEAQ (reference sequence). The junction had 8 bases not matched to a gene; V was cut back by 2 bases and J by 7 bases. The CDR3 totals 16 residues. The CDR3 reads CASSLPSGGIVGELFF. DNA for the CDR3: TGTGCCAGCAGCTTACCCAGCGGGGGGATCGTCGGGGAGCTGTTTTTT.

This clone was observed a single time. CDR3 sequence (DNA): TGTGCCACCAGCAGAGGTCGGACAGGCAATTCTGGCTACACCTTC. It is translated as CATSRGRTGNSGYTF. The rearrangement uses TRBV15 and TRBJ1-2; 7 nucleotides align to TRBD1. Germline V gene data show CDR1 as LNHNV and CDR2 as YYDKDF (reference sequence). V shed 1 base and J 7 bases; nucleotides not matched to a gene: 9. This CDR3 has 15 amino acids.

V and J are TRBV7-9 and TRBJ1-4; a weak D match, TRBD1 (5 bases). V lost 6 bases and J 0 bases, leaving 8 bases between the germline ends. This CDR3 spans 14 amino acids. Germline values: CDR1 SEHNR, CDR2 FQNEAQ (reference sequence). CDR3 in amino acids: CASSTTATNEKLFF. Written as DNA, the CDR3 is TGTGCCAGCAGTACGACAGCAACTAATGAAAAACTGTTTTTT.

The CDR3 DNA is TGTGCCAGCAGCGTTACCTCGGGGGGGAACACTGAAGCTTTCTTT. As protein: CASSVTSGGNTEAFF. The chain carries TRBV9 and TRBJ1-1, with a tentative D call TRBD1 (5 bases). V was clipped by 2 bases and J by 1 base, with 12 bases between them. The germline V gene encodes CDR1 SGDLS and CDR2 YYNGEE. This CDR3 comprises 15 residues.

The chain uses TRBV2 and TRBJ1-1; 10 nucleotides match TRBD1. Germline-derived CDR1 and CDR2 are SNHLY and FYNNEI. V was pared by 2 bases and J by 6 bases, with 6 bases of the junction left unmatched. This CDR3 has 15 residues. The CDR3 DNA is TGTGCCAGCAGTGAACGTAGACAGGGGGCTTCTGAAGCTTTCTTT. Its translation is CASSERRQGASEAFF.

V gene TRBV10-3 combines with J gene TRBJ2-1, with TRBD1 matching over 9 bases. Germline CDR1 is ENHRY and CDR2 is SYGVKD. This CDR3 is 16 amino acids long. V gave up 11 bases and J gave up 7 bases; unmatched junction bases: 18. As DNA, the CDR3 is TGTGCCGCAATGGTAGGGCCTGGGACAGGGAAGAATGAGCAGTTCTTC. Its protein product is CAAMVGPGTGKNEQFF.

This chain connects TRBV30 to TRBJ2-1, with 14 bases fitting TRBD2. Germline values: CDR1 GTSNPN, CDR2 SVGIG (reference sequence). The CDR3 sequence is 15 residues long. Trimming took 2 bases from V and 10 from J; bases not matched to a gene: 7. The CDR3: CAWSSTSGRAWEQFF. For the CDR3, the DNA is TGTGCCTGGAGTTCGACTAGCGGGAGGGCCTGGGAGCAGTTCTTC.

This chain links TRBV12-1 with TRBJ1-1; the D call of TRBD1 is as the table states it, not checked on the DNA. TRBV12-1 is labeled a pseudogene. This CDR3 region has 16 residues. This CDR3 reads CASSFRQPGRGTEAFF. The CDR3 DNA reads TGTGCCAGCAGCTTTAGACAGCCCGGCAGGGGAACTGAAGCTTTCTTT.

The gene calls are TRBV9 and TRBJ2-1, with D possibly matching TRBD1 (5 bases). V lost 0 bases, J lost 9 bases, and 10 bases lay in between. The germline CDR1 and CDR2 sequences are SGDLS and YYNGEE. The CDR3 spans 13 residues. Here the CDR3 reads CASSVVTGGEQFF. DNA of the CDR3: TGTGCCAGCAGCGTAGTTACAGGTGGTGAGCAGTTCTTC. The full variable domain, completed using reference TRBV9 and TRBJ2-1, is DSGVTQTPKHLITATGQRVTLRCSPRSGDLSVYWYQQSLDQGLQFLIQYYNGEERAKGNILERFSAQQFPDLHSELNLSSLELGDSALYFCASSVVTGGEQFFGPGTRLTVL.